The clone carrying this T cell receptor (beta chain) appeared a few times. Its antigen is unknown. This sample is drawn from a study of early T cells in non-severe SARS-CoV-2 infection. Overall study context: Sequencing of unsorted whole blood was done on bulk RNA, leaving chains unpaired.

Regarding the study as a whole: Reliance on VDJdb matching favored anti-spike CD8 responses; private and CD4 specificities were missed.

Individually, cDNA molecules had unique molecular identifiers attached to them. TCRdb passed the 5' RACE reads through MiXCR, listing each CDR3 protein once. The table lists more than 75,000 distinct CDR3 sequences, 14% of them singletons, with roughly 6% in the top ten. The clonotype comes from an adult who was a healthcare worker with PCR-confirmed SARS-CoV-2 infection or an uninfected control (not recorded which). Sequencing was done on a sample of whole blood.

CDR3 loop: CASSSVPGQGSDTEAFF. DNA for the CDR3: TGTGCCAGCAGCTCCGTCCCGGGACAGGGATCGGACACTGAAGCTTTCTTT. The chain employs TRBV5-5 and TRBJ1-1; 9 bases agree with TRBD1. V shed 3 bases, J shed 3 bases, and the junction held 12 bases outside the gene matches. Germline-derived CDR1 and CDR2 are SGHKS and YYEKEE (reference sequence). The CDR3 is made up of 17 amino acids.